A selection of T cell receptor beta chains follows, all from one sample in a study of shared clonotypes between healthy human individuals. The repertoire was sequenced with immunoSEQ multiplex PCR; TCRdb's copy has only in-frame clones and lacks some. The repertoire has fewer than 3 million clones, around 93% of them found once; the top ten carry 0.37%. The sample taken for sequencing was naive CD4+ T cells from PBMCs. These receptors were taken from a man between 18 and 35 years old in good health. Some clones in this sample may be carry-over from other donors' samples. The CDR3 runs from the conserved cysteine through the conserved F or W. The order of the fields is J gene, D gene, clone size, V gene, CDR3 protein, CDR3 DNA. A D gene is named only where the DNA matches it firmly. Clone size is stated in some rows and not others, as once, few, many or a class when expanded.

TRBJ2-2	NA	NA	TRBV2	CASSALPDTGELFF	TGTGCCAGCAGTGCCCTCCCAGACACCGGGGAGCTGTTTTTT
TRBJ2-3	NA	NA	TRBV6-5	CASSPRGGGTDTQYF	TGTGCCAGCAGCCCCCGGGGTGGGGGCACAGATACGCAGTATTTT
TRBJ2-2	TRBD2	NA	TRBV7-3	CASSFLLAGENSAGELFF	TGTGCCAGCAGCTTCTTACTAGCGGGAGAAAATTCGGCCGGGGAGCTGTTTTTT
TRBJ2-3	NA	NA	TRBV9	CASSPRGAGPDTQYF	TGTGCCAGCAGCCCCAGAGGGGCGGGCCCAGATACGCAGTATTTT
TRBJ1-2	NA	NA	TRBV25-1	CASPRGSYYGYTF	TGTGCCAGCCCCCGGGGCTCTTACTATGGCTACACCTTC
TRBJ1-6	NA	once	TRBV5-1	CASSPKAGSASPLHF	TGCGCCAGCAGCCCCAAGGCCGGGTCGGCTTCACCCCTCCACTTT
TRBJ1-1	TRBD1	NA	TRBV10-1	CATRGRGNTEAFF	TGCGCCACCAGGGGGCGCGGGAACACTGAAGCTTTCTTT
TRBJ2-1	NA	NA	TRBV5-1	CASSFEGYNEQFF	TGCGCCAGCAGCTTCGAGGGCTACAATGAGCAGTTCTTC
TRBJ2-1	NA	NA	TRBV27	CASSLEGGVYNEQFF	TGTGCCAGCAGTTTGGAGGGAGGAGTTTACAATGAGCAGTTCTTC
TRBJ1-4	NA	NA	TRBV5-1	CASSLVGKSEEKLFF	TGCGCCAGCAGCTTGGTGGGGAAATCGGAAGAAAAACTGTTTTTT
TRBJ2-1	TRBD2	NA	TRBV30	CAWSVLGTSGRSNEQFF	TGTGCCTGGAGTGTACTAGGGACTAGCGGGAGATCCAATGAGCAGTTCTTC
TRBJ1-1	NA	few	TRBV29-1	CSVRSTEAFF	TGCAGCGTACGCTCAACTGAAGCTTTCTTT
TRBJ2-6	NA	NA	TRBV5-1	CASSLGQQNSGANVLTF	TGCGCCAGCAGCTTGGGACAGCAGAACTCTGGGGCCAACGTCCTGACTTTC
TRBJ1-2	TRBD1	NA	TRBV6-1	CASRSTGGAGGYTF	TGTGCCAGCAGATCCACAGGGGGCGCGGGAGGCTACACCTTC
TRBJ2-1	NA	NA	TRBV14	CASSERSGPYNEQFF	TGTGCCAGCAGCGAACGTAGCGGTCCTTACAATGAGCAGTTCTTC
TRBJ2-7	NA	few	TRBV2	CASSLLAYEQYF	TGTGCCAGCAGTCTCCTAGCCTACGAGCAGTACTTC
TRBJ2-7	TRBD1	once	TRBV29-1	CSAEDRGAEQYF	TGCAGCGCAGAAGACAGGGGCGCCGAGCAGTACTTC
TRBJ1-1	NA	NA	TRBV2	CASSERGRLLPKGEAFF	TGTGCCAGCAGTGAACGTGGGCGCCTGCTTCCTAAGGGTGAAGCTTTCTTT
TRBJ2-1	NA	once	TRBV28	CASSFGGLNEQFF	TGTGCCAGCAGTTTCGGGGGACTTAATGAGCAGTTCTTC
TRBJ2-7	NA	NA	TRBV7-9	CASSWGGSEQYF	TGTGCCAGCAGCTGGGGAGGTAGCGAGCAGTACTTC
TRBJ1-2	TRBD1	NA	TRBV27	CASRRGDREIYGYTF	TGTGCCTCACGCCGGGGGGACAGAGAAATCTATGGCTACACCTTC
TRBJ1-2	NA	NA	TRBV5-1	CASSSRPDSNYGYTF	TGCGCCAGCAGCTCCCGCCCGGACAGCAACTATGGCTACACCTTC
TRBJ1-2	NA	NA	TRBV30	CAWSVTRHGYTF	TGTGCCTGGAGTGTAACCCGTCACGGCTACACCTTC
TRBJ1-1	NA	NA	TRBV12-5	CASGQGGTEAFF	TGTGCTAGTGGACAGGGAGGGACTGAAGCTTTCTTT
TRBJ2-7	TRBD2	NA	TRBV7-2	CASSLRISGRPTYEQYF	TGTGCCAGCAGCTTAAGGATTAGCGGGAGGCCGACCTACGAGCAGTACTTC
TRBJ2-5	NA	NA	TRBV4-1	CASSQGGQETQYF	TGCGCCAGCAGCCAAGGAGGACAAGAGACCCAGTACTTC
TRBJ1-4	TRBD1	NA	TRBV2	CASSRDREVDEKLFF	TGTGCCAGCAGTAGGGACAGGGAGGTAGATGAAAAACTGTTTTTT
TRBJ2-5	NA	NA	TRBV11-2	CASSKTPGNQETQYF	TGTGCCAGCAGCAAAACCCCCGGGAACCAAGAGACCCAGTACTTC
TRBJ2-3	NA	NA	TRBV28	CASSPLADSTDTQYF	TGTGCCAGCAGTCCTCTGGCGGATAGTACAGATACGCAGTATTTT
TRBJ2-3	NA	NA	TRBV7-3	CASSRSGDTDTQYF	TGTGCCAGCAGCCGATCCGGGGACACAGATACGCAGTATTTT
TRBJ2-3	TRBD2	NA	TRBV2	CASLRGGPTLTDTQYF	TGTGCCAGCCTTCGGGGAGGGCCCACCCTAACAGATACGCAGTATTTT
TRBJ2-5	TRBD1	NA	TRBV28	CASRDRGLYRAVEETQYF	TGTGCCAGCAGGGACAGGGGGCTGTACAGAGCAGTAGAAGAGACCCAGTACTTC
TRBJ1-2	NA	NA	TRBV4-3	CASSTYEPQGVSGYTF	TGCGCCAGCAGCACATACGAACCACAGGGTGTCTCTGGCTACACCTTC